The source of this T cell receptor beta chain is a study of blood T cell repertoires in COVID-19. Assay used: immunoSEQ multiplex PCR; TCRdb lists only in-frame clones, some missing. Altogether approximately 100,000 clones are present, around 85% being singletons, with the ten largest covering roughly 17%. The CDR3 loop spans 15 amino acids. With 7 bases clipped from V and 5 bases from J, the junction kept 14 bases outside the gene matches. Per the germline V gene, CDR1 is SQVTM and CDR2 is ANQGSEA. The gene calls are TRBV29-1 and TRBJ2-3, with TRBD2 identical over 8 bases. This TCR came from a woman in her fifties or sixties with acute or convalescent COVID-19. The sequencing input was peripheral blood. For the CDR3, the DNA is TGCAGCGCGGGGTGGGCGCGGGGGGTGGGAGATACGCAGTATTTT. Translating it yields CSAGWARGVGDTQYF.